This record concerns one T cell receptor beta chain sequence. Its specificity is unknown. The ends lost 0 bases at V and 2 bases at J; junction bases unmatched: 9. The CDR3 length is 17 residues. Per germline, CDR1 SGDLS and CDR2 YYNGEE. The data were taken from a study of T cell repertoires in cytomegalovirus infection. The study, taken as a whole, reports: The ex vivo response showed dominance by HLA-C-restricted CMV-specific TCR beta clonotypes.

TCRdb ran MiXCR on the reads and lists one entry per CDR3 protein. Altogether approximately 81,000 distinct CDR3 sequences are present, about 24% being singletons, with the ten largest covering around 50%. The gene calls are TRBV9 and TRBJ2-7, with 9 bases identical to TRBD2. This TCR was recovered from a human donor in good health (CMV status not recorded). Some clones in this sample may be carry-over from other donors' samples. Sample: CD8+ T cells from cultured PBMCs, taken from culture after CMV antigen stimulation. CDR3: CASSVGWSGRTAYEQYF. Here the CDR3 DNA reads TGTGCCAGCAGCGTAGGTTGGAGCGGGAGGACCGCCTACGAGCAGTACTTC.